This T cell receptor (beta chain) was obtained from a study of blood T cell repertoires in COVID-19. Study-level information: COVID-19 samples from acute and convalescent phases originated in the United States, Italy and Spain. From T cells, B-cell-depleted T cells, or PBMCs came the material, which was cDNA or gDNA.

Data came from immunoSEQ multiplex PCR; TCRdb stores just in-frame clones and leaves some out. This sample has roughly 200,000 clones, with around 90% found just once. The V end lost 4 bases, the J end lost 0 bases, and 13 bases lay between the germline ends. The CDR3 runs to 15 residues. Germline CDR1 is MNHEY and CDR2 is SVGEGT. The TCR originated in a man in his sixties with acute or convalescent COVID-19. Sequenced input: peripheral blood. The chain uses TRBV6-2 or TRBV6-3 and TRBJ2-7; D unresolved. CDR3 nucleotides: TGTGCCAGCAGTTTTAATAAGGCTAGCTCCTACGAGCAGTACTTC. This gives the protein CASSFNKASSYEQYF.